The 5 T cell receptor beta chains below were found in one sample sequenced in a study of cytomegalovirus exposure and HLA in healthy donors (dated by TCRdb to about 2017). Library preparation used the immunoSEQ multiplex PCR assay. A mixture of 60 forward primers for TCR Vbeta segments and 13 reverse primers for TCR Jbeta segments was used in the multiplex PCR. What TCRdb holds here is the immuneACCESS table cut down to in-frame rearrangements. Part of the clones is not present; checked against another copy, under half of the missing clones reflect an unresolved V gene, and the others are unexplained. The sample includes 200,000 to 250,000 clones, with over 75% observed a single time. The top ten clones comprise roughly 1.9% of the sample. Sequenced sample: PBMCs. Receptors originate from a man aged 18 to 30 in good health and CMV-seronegative.

The rearrangement joins TRBV11-2 to TRBJ1-4, with D unclear. Trimming removed 1 base from V and 0 bases from J, with 12 bases in between. In germline, CDR1 is SGHAT, CDR2 FQNNGV. The CDR3 totals 17 residues. This CDR3 is CASSLVPDGTTNEKLFF. The CDR3 DNA sequence: TGTGCCAGCAGCTTAGTACCGGACGGGACAACTAATGAAAAACTGTTTTTT. Together with reference TRBV11-2 and TRBJ1-4, the CDR3 gives the full variable domain: EAGVAQSPRYKIIEKRQSVAFWCNPISGHATLYWYQQILGQGPKLLIQFQNNGVVDDSQLPKDRFSAERLKGVDSTLKIQPAKLEDSAVYLCASSLVPDGTTNEKLFFGSGTQLSVL.

This clone was detected a few times. This chain uses TRBV19 with TRBJ1-1; the match to TRBD1 covers 10 bases. Germline V CDR1 and CDR2: LNHDA, SQIVND (reference sequence). The CDR3 has 17 amino acids. J gave up 4 bases and V 5 bases, and 13 bases lay outside the gene matches. The CDR3 is CASSPGLGQGVSTEAFF. In nucleotides, the CDR3 is TGTGCCAGTAGTCCAGGGTTAGGACAGGGGGTAAGCACTGAAGCTTTCTTT.

The gene calls are TRBV6-4 and TRBJ2-1; possibly TRBD2 for D (6 bases). V was cut by 0 bases and J by 9 bases, with 9 bases left in between. The V gene's germline CDR1 is MRHNA and CDR2 SNTAGT. The CDR3 covers 13 residues. The CDR3 DNA is TGTGCCAGCAGTGACTCGTGGGGAGGTGAGCAGTTCTTC. Translated, it gives CASSDSWGGEQFF.

The chain has TRBV27 and TRBJ2-5, with 7 positions matching TRBD1. Trimming cost V 6 bases and J 5 bases; bases outside gene matches: 15. The CDR3 covers 16 residues. Germline V gene sequence: CDR1 MNHEY, CDR2 SMNVEV (reference sequence). In DNA, the CDR3 is TGTGCCAGCAGAACAAAAACAGGGGCGAAAGGGGAGACCCAGTACTTC. It translates to CASRTKTGAKGETQYF.

The J gene is TRBJ1-2, the V gene TRBV19, with D unclear. V was cut by 5 bases and J by 5 bases, with 3 bases left in between. The CDR3 is made up of 10 amino acids. Germline CDR1 LNHDA, CDR2 SQIVND (reference sequence). The CDR3 DNA sequence: TGTGCCAGTAGTCAGTATGGCTACACCTTC. It yields the protein CASSQYGYTF.